Listed below are T cell receptor beta chains from one sample, sequenced in a study of memory CD8 T cells in hepatitis C reinfection. Assay used: immunoSEQ multiplex PCR; TCRdb lists only in-frame clones, some missing. Of fewer than 50,000 clones listed, around 87% were seen once; the top ten hold under 1.5%. The sequenced sample consisted of naive CD8+ T cells sorted from blood. The source is a man between 18 and 35 years old with hepatitis C virus infection. CDR3s include the opening cysteine and the closing phenylalanine or tryptophan. Each record gives: CDR3 length, D gene, J gene, clone size, V gene, CDR3 protein, CDR3 DNA. The D gene is left open where the match is weak. Size values are once, few and many counts, or a class for expanded clones, and some rows have none.

cdr3_length: 15; d_call: TRBD1; j_call: TRBJ2-1; clone_size: -; v_call: TRBV7-8; cdr3_aa: CASSPRQGAYNEQFF; cdr3_nt: TGTGCCAGCAGCCCGCGACAGGGGGCCTACAATGAGCAGTTCTTC
cdr3_length: 14; d_call: -; j_call: TRBJ1-1; clone_size: few; v_call: TRBV6-1; cdr3_aa: CASSELGVNTEAFF; cdr3_nt: TGTGCCAGCAGTGAATTGGGAGTTAACACTGAAGCTTTCTTT
cdr3_length: 14; d_call: TRBD1; j_call: TRBJ2-1; clone_size: -; v_call: TRBV29-1; cdr3_aa: CSVGGQGEYNEQFF; cdr3_nt: TGCAGCGTTGGTGGACAGGGCGAATACAATGAGCAGTTCTTC
cdr3_length: 14; d_call: -; j_call: TRBJ2-1; clone_size: -; v_call: TRBV18; cdr3_aa: CASSLSGLHNEQFF; cdr3_nt: TGTGCCAGCTCACTCAGCGGGCTACACAATGAGCAGTTCTTC
cdr3_length: 16; d_call: -; j_call: TRBJ1-5; clone_size: -; v_call: TRBV6-1; cdr3_aa: CASSERGGDSNQPQHF; cdr3_nt: TGTGCCAGCAGTGAAAGGGGCGGGGATAGCAATCAGCCCCAGCATTTT
cdr3_length: 13; d_call: TRBD2; j_call: TRBJ2-7; clone_size: -; v_call: TRBV15; cdr3_aa: CATSSGRGYEQYF; cdr3_nt: TGTGCCACCAGCAGTGGGAGGGGTTACGAGCAGTACTTC
cdr3_length: 14; d_call: -; j_call: TRBJ2-1; clone_size: -; v_call: TRBV28; cdr3_aa: CASSSGLSQVEQFF; cdr3_nt: TGTGCCAGCAGTTCCGGACTCAGCCAGGTTGAGCAGTTCTTC
cdr3_length: 16; d_call: -; j_call: TRBJ2-1; clone_size: -; v_call: TRBV21-1; cdr3_aa: CASSKKGQGTYNEQFF; cdr3_nt: TGTGCCAGCAGCAAAAAAGGGCAGGGGACCTACAATGAGCAGTTCTTC
cdr3_length: 16; d_call: TRBD2; j_call: TRBJ2-7; clone_size: -; v_call: TRBV7-9; cdr3_aa: CASGPPKAGGSYEQYF; cdr3_nt: TGTGCCAGCGGTCCCCCCAAAGCGGGAGGGAGTTACGAGCAGTACTTC
cdr3_length: 14; d_call: -; j_call: TRBJ2-1; clone_size: -; v_call: TRBV5-4; cdr3_aa: CASSLDSQYNEQFF; cdr3_nt: TGTGCCAGCAGCTTGGACAGTCAGTACAATGAGCAGTTCTTC
cdr3_length: 12; d_call: -; j_call: TRBJ1-2; clone_size: -; v_call: TRBV21-1; cdr3_aa: CASSKGGGDGTF; cdr3_nt: TGTGCCAGCAGCAAAGGAGGAGGGGACGGTACCTTC
cdr3_length: 14; d_call: -; j_call: TRBJ2-3; clone_size: -; v_call: TRBV27; cdr3_aa: CASSPLAITDTQYF; cdr3_nt: TGTGCCAGCAGTCCCCTCGCTATCACAGATACGCAGTATTTT
cdr3_length: 15; d_call: TRBD1; j_call: TRBJ1-2; clone_size: -; v_call: TRBV5-4; cdr3_aa: CASSPPTGINYGYTF; cdr3_nt: TGTGCCAGCAGCCCCCCGACAGGGATTAACTATGGCTACACCTTC
cdr3_length: 16; d_call: TRBD2; j_call: TRBJ2-3; clone_size: once; v_call: TRBV6-4; cdr3_aa: CASSDGVAGGTDTQYF; cdr3_nt: TGTGCCAGCAGTGACGGAGTAGCGGGGGGCACAGATACGCAGTATTTT
cdr3_length: 16; d_call: TRBD2; j_call: TRBJ2-5; clone_size: -; v_call: TRBV7-8; cdr3_aa: CASSYPLAGGPGTQYF; cdr3_nt: TGTGCCAGCAGCTACCCTCTAGCGGGGGGCCCCGGAACCCAGTACTTC
cdr3_length: 16; d_call: TRBD1; j_call: TRBJ2-7; clone_size: -; v_call: TRBV27; cdr3_aa: CASSLSDGDRSYEQYF; cdr3_nt: TGTGCCAGCAGTTTATCAGACGGGGACAGGTCCTACGAGCAGTACTTC